This TCR beta chain emerged from a study of Ad26.COV2.S vaccination and SARS-CoV-2 variants. Study overall: Sample donor was a member of the COV1001 Ad26.COV2.S trial arm. Into the muscle, Ad26.COV2.S was dosed once or twice, 56 days apart.

Germline values: CDR1 SGHDT, CDR2 YYEEEE. The CDR3 length is 16 residues. V was shortened by 0 bases and J by 0 bases, with 13 bases between the two germline ends. Clones were sequenced by immunoSEQ multiplex PCR, and TCRdb holds only the in-frame ones, with some missing. The sample consists of about 350,000 clones, less than 90% of them appearing once. As to treatment: around 19 received Ad26.COV2.S at low or high dose, single or two shots; a few received placebo; per-sample allocation not given. Specimen acquisition occurred on day 63 following the initial vaccine or placebo injection. The sequence was obtained from a person aged 18-65 years who received the Ad26.COV2.S COVID-19 vaccine or a placebo. The sample here was peripheral blood, taken in a trial of Ad26.COV2.S vaccine versus placebo. This sequence joins TRBV5-6 and TRBJ2-7, with a tentative D call TRBD2 (5 bases). CDR3 DNA: TGTGCCAGCAGCTTGGAAGGACTTCAGAGCTCCTACGAGCAGTACTTC. This encodes CASSLEGLQSSYEQYF. The variable domain in full, completed from reference TRBV5-6 and TRBJ2-7, reads DAGVTQSPTHLIKTRGQQVTLRCSPKSGHDTVSWYQQALGQGPQFIFQYYEEEERQRGNFPDRFSGHQFPNYSSELNVNALLLGDSALYLCASSLEGLQSSYEQYFGPGTRLTVT.